This entry describes one TCR beta chain. Its target antigen remains unknown. These data come from a study of synovial regulatory T cells in juvenile arthritis (dated by TCRdb to about 2015). A note on the overall study: Among sequenced patients, a few were therapy-naive, one received methotrexate plus infliximab, 6 or 7 received methotrexate, and one had no treatment information. The study compared TCRbeta CDR3 repertoires of blood iaTreg cells, other blood Treg cells and synovial fluid Treg cells from matched patient samples. Effector T cell subsets were also sequenced in this cohort for comparisons, but the Treg dataset alone covers only blood and synovial fluid Treg cells. TCR repertoire comparisons included Treg and Teff subsets from about 12 JIA patients with active disease.

Broader findings and caveats from the paper: Across patients, iaTreg TCR repertoires were largely private, and these iaTreg repertoires partially overlapped with synovial Teff and blood CPL repertoires. Compared with other blood Treg cells, blood iaTreg cells had lower TCR diversity, a finding consistent with antigen-driven expansion. More CDR3 sequences were shared by synovial Treg cells with iaTreg cells than with other blood Treg cells, and a closer relation was confirmed by Chao-Jaccard similarity.

The CDR3 runs 14 amino acids, cysteine and phenylalanine included. There is no recorded DNA. CDR1 and CDR2, looked up from the germline V gene, are MNHEY and SVGAGI. TCR repertoires were obtained from some eleven juvenile idiopathic arthritis patients with active disease who had not reached inactive disease, of whom 3 were polyarticular and 8 were oligoarticular. The median age of the TCR-sequenced patients was 9.5 to 15 years (range roughly 2.3-25), and their median disease duration was around seven years (range 0.2-19.1). Samples for TCR repertoire analysis came from two centres in Italy. Peripheral blood mononuclear cells were separated on a Histopaque-1077 density gradient and then cryopreserved in roughly 90% FCS with around 10% DMSO. The library was prepared using the immunoSEQ multiplex PCR assay. Adaptive Biotechnologies carried out the TCRbeta CDR3 sequencing. Processing in the source paper ran as follows. To assess repertoire similarity, the researchers used the Chao-modified Jaccard index along with median clonotype overlap taken from 200 random subsamples at equal sample size. Similarity analyses were performed using either productive nucleotide sequences or in silico-translated amino acid sequences. Hierarchical clustering with single linkage and t-SNE based on Chao-modified Jaccard distances were used to compare repertoires. Repertoire diversity was assessed with the Renyi index over a range of alpha values after the sample sizes were normalised. TCRdb's version of the immuneACCESS table is confined to in-frame rearrangements and falls short of the full clone set. An unresolved V gene accounts for under half of the shortfall where checked; the remainder is of unknown origin. The V and J calls and clone size are taken from that table; D and trimming were inferred from the DNA. This sample's listing comprises 7,500 to 10,000 clones. The ten largest make up roughly 1% of the sample.

The chain employs TRBV6-5 and TRBJ1-4; TCRdb's D call of TRBD1 is untestable without DNA. Sequenced sample: Treg cells from blood. The cell subset or site label, as the study defines it: remaining (HLA-DR-negative) circulating blood Treg cells. The TCR sequence derives from a donor younger than 30 with juvenile idiopathic arthritis. The CDR3 corresponds to CASSYRGRDEKLFF.